This T cell receptor (beta chain) appears in the sequencing data of a study of cytomegalovirus exposure and HLA in healthy donors (dated by TCRdb to about 2017). Background on the whole study: According to an earlier analysis of a few hundred of the donors, 150 million to 200 million T cells yielded 90 million to 140 million unique TCR beta sequences and about 300 Gb of sequence data. Every discovery cohort repertoire had been produced on one sequencing platform. An early release covering approximately 600 HLA-typed donors comprised about 300 gigabases of sequencing data and 85 million or so unique TCR sequences. A later analysis re-analyzed previously published TCR beta repertoires from roughly 600 donors and added high-resolution HLA genotyping to study TCR occurrence patterns. Across approximately 420 genotyped donors of the cohort, an average of roughly 230,000 unique TCR beta nucleotide sequences per donor were sequenced, and approximately 19% of those sequences were non-productive. Rather than using new phenotypic data, the later analysis identified candidate immune exposures from TCR beta sequences and from how often those sequences occurred across donors. In a later genetic analysis, genome-wide SNP genotypes for about three fifths of the 666 donors were used, and that subset was treated as a discovery cohort. Using immunosequencing, the study profiled T cell repertoires from approximately 700 subjects and related those repertoires to cytomegalovirus serostatus. The number of donors typed differed by locus, with roughly 620-630 for A, B, C, DRB1 and DQB1, roughly 520 for DQA1, about 610 for DPA1, and some 440 for DPB1. Among the roughly 390 genotyped donors, around 81% belonged to the genetic ancestry cluster associated with self-reported Caucasian donors. High-throughput TCR immunosequencing, statistical association of individual TCRs with disease status, and machine learning were combined to predict cytomegalovirus infection status. To decide whether each TCR beta V gene segment behaved as functional or pseudogenic, an earlier analysis of some 600 of the donors relied on high-throughput TCR beta sequencing. A few DR-DQ haplotypes were handled as single units for association and clustering because linkage in the cohort was strong. Class I and class II HLA loci were covered by the typing at four-digit resolution. The study aimed to test whether cataloging public T cell receptors could reveal signatures of past pathogen exposure. Alongside the repertoire data, information on donor age, sex, ethnicity and CMV serostatus was compiled. In addition to the first cohort of hundreds of subjects, a separate validation cohort of 130 or so different subjects was used. On the study overall, not on this receptor specifically: The only immune exposure information available for the cohort was CMV serostatus. Three of the identified cytomegalovirus-associated TCR beta chains were confirmed in vitro to be specific for cytomegalovirus antigens. An earlier analysis of some 590 of the donors showed that most TCR beta V segments appeared in productive rearrangements either about 87% or about 30% of the time, which broadly matched IMGT annotations. Because the 87-base-pair reads could not distinguish some IMGT-functional V segments, including TRBV6-2 and TRBV6-3, those segments were excluded. An association between a missense DCLRE1C variant and V-gene and J-gene trimming of TCR beta chains was found in a later genetic analysis and replicated in an independent cohort. When HLA alleles, especially DR and DQ, strongly co-occurred, attributing TCR associations to individual alleles was difficult. In a later analysis, the rate of TCR association differed among HLA loci, with DRB1 alleles having the most associated TCRs and HLA-C alleles having the fewest. Cytomegalovirus status was reported to be diagnosed by the classifier with high specificity and sensitivity in both the original and validation cohorts. Compared with equally common non-associated chains, HLA-associated TCR beta chains in a later analysis were more clonally expanded and had lower generation probabilities. According to the authors, the approach could potentially be generalized to other disease states and immunological phenotypes. A further reported finding was that TCR beta sequences accurately predicted the HLA-A and HLA-B alleles for most subjects in the first cohort. Linkage disequilibrium might explain the correlated functional status among segregating V segments, but an unknown experimental factor could not be ruled out. Only TCR beta chains were sequenced in this cohort, and the absence of alpha or paired-chain data limited detectable features. A later analysis found that most CMV-associated TCR beta chains appeared HLA-restricted, with HLA associations seemingly driven largely by CMV exposure. Because counts were too low, fewer than 20 rarely observed V segments, including chromosome 9 orphons, were excluded from the earlier analysis of roughly 580 of the donors. Compared with the roughly 700-donor mean, donors in an Asian-associated ancestry cluster had fewer N-insertions in productive TCRs, according to a later genetic analysis. Presence/absence analyses assumed roughly uniform sequencing depth across donors, an assumption that may not hold. Because some donors lacked HLA typing at each locus, the association tests relied only on the typed subset. A group of highly shared sequence variants was considered likely to be a technical artifact of the sequencing pipeline. A later analysis associated 16,951 TCR beta sequences with specific HLA alleles at a false discovery rate of 0.05. A later analysis reported that several top co-occurrence clusters appeared linked to parvovirus B19, influenza, CMV and Epstein-Barr virus. In the study, 150 to 200 TCR beta chains were listed as associated with cytomegalovirus. Most TCR sequences were seen in very few donors, while some public TCRs were found in many individuals.

This clone was seen more than once but under ten times. Its target antigen remains unknown. The input lacks base qualities; no much larger clone sits a single base away. Library preparation employed the immunoSEQ multiplex PCR assay. For the multiplex PCR, a mixture combining 60 forward primers for TCR Vbeta segments and 13 reverse primers for TCR Jbeta segments was used. The CDR3 region of rearranged TCR beta genes was amplified from genomic DNA with a multiplex PCR assay. On the Illumina HiSeq System, the amplified TCR beta libraries were sequenced as 87-base-pair reads. The authors processed their data as follows. Across the 600 to 700 repertoires, a later analysis counted tens of millions of unique TCR beta chains, around 11 million of which were shared by at least two donors. A nearest-neighbor algorithm error-corrected the raw reads and collapsed the reads into unique sequences, merging closely related sequences to remove PCR and sequencing errors. CDR3 sequences were aligned to IMGT reference sequences to assign V, D and J gene segments. For a sequence to be retained, a match of at least six nucleotides to both a V gene segment and a J gene segment was required. Rearrangements were classified as productive when the CDR3 lacked stop codons and remained in frame with V and J, and all other rearrangements were classified as non-productive. CDR3 was defined by IMGT convention, running from the second conserved V-encoded cysteine to the conserved J-encoded phenylalanine. Sequences without an unambiguous match to a single V gene segment were excluded from the earlier analysis of several hundred of the donors. In an earlier analysis of 587 of the donors, a V segment was called functional when productive rearrangements were above 56.7%, and segregating when the standard deviation between donors exceeded 5%. A statistical classification framework was developed to diagnose cytomegalovirus status using the catalog of TCR beta chain sequences. A later analysis assigned V and J genes by comparing TCR nucleotide sequences with IMGT/GENE-DB human TR gene sequences. A later analysis assigned CDR3 sequences and most-parsimonious VDJ recombination scenarios with the TCRdist pipeline. In a later analysis, every TCR beta chain was defined by the combination of its CDR3 amino acid sequence and its V-gene family, and reads without a unique V-gene family were dropped. A later analysis removed several hundred highly shared, low-generation-probability nucleotide sequences to deal with suspected cross-contamination and a sequencing artifact. In a later analysis, a clonal expansion index was calculated for each public chain from normalized within-repertoire ranks of inferred template counts. In a later analysis, generation probabilities were computed with a VDJ recombination model fitted to out-of-frame rearrangements, and the resulting probabilities were checked against IGoR. Hypergeometric tests were used in a later analysis to score TCR-TCR, TCR-HLA and TCR-CMV co-occurrence, with a repertoire-size bias correction applied to the TCR pairs. To estimate false discovery rates, a later analysis permuted the HLA or CMV assignments 20 times. In a later analysis, co-occurring TCRs were grouped with DBSCAN, and TCRdist sequence similarity was added when clustering was performed within HLA-allele-positive subsets. For co-occurrence clustering, repertoires with fewer than 30,000 or more than 120,000 public chains were excluded, along with about five repertoires with anomalous nucleotide sharing. TCRdb carries this immuneACCESS record with in-frame sequences only. Its versions omit some clonotypes, under half of them owing to an unresolved V gene in the studies checked, with the rest unexplained. V, J and clone size derive from that table, while D and trimming were established from the DNA sequence. The sample includes under 200,000 clones, with 80% observed a single time. 1.5% to 2% of the sample is in the top ten clones.

The germline V gene specifies SGHTA as CDR1 and FQGNSA as CDR2. V is reduced by 1 base and J by 4 bases, leaving a spacing of 15 bases between them. The CDR3 contains 16 residues, cysteine and phenylalanine counted. The sequence is cut down to CDR3 DNA, 48 bases in frame from base 1. In total, roughly 710 healthy bone marrow donors made up the cohort. All cohort members were sampled while nominally healthy, although unrecorded immune exposures were likely present. CMV serostatus was recorded as positive for around 300 and negative for about half of the 666 cohort members, whereas no CMV serostatus was recorded for the donor in question. Every donor gave a peripheral blood sample, and the peripheral blood mononuclear cells from that sample were used for TCR beta sequencing. Genomic DNA extraction from the blood cell samples was performed with the Qiagen DNeasy Blood Extraction Kit.

This receptor was identified in a human donor in good health. The V and J segments used are TRBV7-2 and TRBJ2-3, with TRBD2 tentatively as D gene (7 bases match). Specimen: PBMCs. The CDR3 protein: CASSLDPGGGSDTQYF. The DNA sequence is given as TGTGCCAGCAGCTTAGATCCGGGGGGCGGATCAGATACGCAGTATTTT.